This TCR beta chain came from a study of blood T cell repertoires in COVID-19. Background on the study: Specimens from acute and convalescent COVID-19 originated in the United States, Italy and Spain.

Sequencing used immunoSEQ multiplex PCR; TCRdb keeps in-frame clones, though not all of them. Of roughly 210,000 clones listed, less than 90% are singletons. One Seattle source followed patients from active infection through their disease course. V dropped 2 bases and J dropped 5 bases, with 13 bases sitting between them. The length of the CDR3 is 14 residues. The V gene's germline CDR1 is SGHRS and CDR2 YFSETQ. The rearrangement uses TRBV5-1 and TRBJ1-1; D perhaps matches TRBD1 (5 bases). The receptor was isolated from a woman over 75 with COVID-19, enrolled during active disease. The sample was peripheral blood. DNA of the CDR3: TGCGCCAGCAGCTTAGGGGTAGTAGGAACTGAAGCTTTCTTT. This codes for CASSLGVVGTEAFF.